This TCR beta chain came from a study of metastatic and nonmetastatic thyroid tumors. TCRdb re-called the PCR reads through MiXCR. Of around 40,000 clones listed, roughly 12% are singletons. V gave up 0 bases and J gave up 0 bases, with 14 bases separating them. CDR3 length: 16 residues. CDR1 is DFQATT, CDR2 SNEGSKA, per germline (reference sequence). This clone has a count of ten or more. Prior to thyroid surgery, none of the patients had received any treatment. Sequencing input: blood. The chain links TRBV20-1 to TRBJ1-1; D gene uncertain. The receptor was isolated from a female donor with papillary thyroid cancer or a benign thyroid nodule (not recorded which). Some clones in this sample may be carry-over from other donors' samples. The CDR3, as DNA: TGCAGTGCTAGAGATCGGGTACGGATTATGAACACTGAAGCTTTCTTT. Its protein is CSARDRVRIMNTEAFF.